By sample fraction, the clone carrying this T cell receptor (beta chain) is large. Its antigen is unidentified. Primers: 60 Vbeta forward and 13 Jbeta reverse. Sequencing was performed with immunoSEQ multiplex PCR; in TCRdb, only in-frame clones are kept and a portion is missing. The profile shows tens of thousands of clones, 60% to 75% of them singletons. The data derive from a study of cytomegalovirus exposure and HLA in healthy donors. For the study at large: Falling in the Caucasian-associated ancestry cluster were about four fifths of 300 to 500 genotyped donors.

V was pared by 5 bases and J by 4 bases, with 6 bases between. Per the germline V gene, CDR1 is WSHSY and CDR2 is SAAADI. There are 11 residues in the CDR3. Study conclusions and caveats: Data from an earlier analysis indicated that most TCR beta V segments were productive either about 87% or about 30% of the time.

The rearrangement joins TRBV10-2 to TRBJ2-7; no clear D gene. What was sequenced was PBMCs. The origin of this receptor is a male donor in good health and CMV-seropositive. CDR3 coding DNA: TGCGCCAGCAGTCTCGCGTACGAGCAGTACTTC. This gives the protein CASSLAYEQYF.